This record looks at one T cell receptor (beta chain) sequence and its context. Its antigen is unknown. This sample is part of a study of monozygotic twins with inflammatory bowel disease. Study-wide findings and caveats: Whereas healthy co-twins had higher TCRbeta diversity (inverse Simpson), IBD patients had lower diversity.

Per TCR library, approximately 3,800 ng of total RNA was used. TCRdb re-called the 5' RACE reads and shows each CDR3 protein once, DNA omitted. This table lists 140,000 to 150,000 distinct CDR3 sequences. In germline, CDR1 is KGHDR, CDR2 SFDVKD. The CDR3 has 11 amino acids. The draw for each donor consisted of a single 2.5 ml blood sample. The V call is TRBV24-1, the J call TRBJ2-5; TCRdb calls TRBD1, which cannot be checked without DNA. Source material: blood. This TCR came from a human donor with ulcerative colitis or Crohn's disease, or a healthy co-twin of an affected twin (not recorded which). CDR3 region: CATAVRETQYF.